The next 6 T cell receptor beta chains were all read from a single sample in a study of blood T cell repertoires in COVID-19. The method was immunoSEQ multiplex PCR; TCRdb's version includes in-frame clones alone and lacks a portion of them. The sample holds roughly 70,000 clones, under 95% seen once. Sequenced sample: peripheral blood. The receptors shown here come from a man aged 50-60 years with acute or convalescent COVID-19.

The CDR3 loop is CASSLVGLAYEQYF. CDR3 DNA: TGTGCCAGCAGCTTGGTTGGACTAGCTTACGAGCAGTACTTC. The genes are TRBV5-5 and TRBJ2-7; 8 bases are a match to TRBD2. The CDR3 sequence is 14 residues long. In germline, CDR1 is SGHKS, CDR2 YYEKEE (reference sequence). V gave up 0 bases and J gave up 4 bases; unmatched junction bases: 3.

The chain couples TRBV5-1 to TRBJ2-7, with TRBD2 matching 9 bases. CDR1 SGHRS and CDR2 YFSETQ come from the germline V gene. V lost 0 bases and J lost 2; bases outside the gene matches: 3. The CDR3 spans 15 residues. The CDR3 DNA is TGCGCCAGCAGCTTGGGACTAGCGGCGACCTACGAGCAGTACTTC. Translation gives CASSLGLAATYEQYF.

This rearrangement joins TRBV30 to TRBJ2-7; 11 bases fit TRBD1. V lost 5 bases, J lost 0 bases, and 0 bases stayed unmatched. CDR1 is GTSNPN, CDR2 SVGIG, per germline (reference sequence). CDR3 size: 13 residues. The CDR3 is CAWGTGGSYEQYF. As DNA, the CDR3 is TGTGCCTGGGGGACAGGGGGCTCCTACGAGCAGTACTTC.

J is TRBJ2-4 and V is TRBV7-6, with D tentatively TRBD2 (6 bases). Germline CDR1 is SGHVS and CDR2 is FNYEAQ. V lost 5 bases, J lost 3 bases, and 20 bases lay in between. This CDR3 has 17 residues. The DNA for the CDR3 is TGTGCCAGCAGCCCTGGGACTGACTTGAAGGACAAAAACATTCAGTACTTC. Protein product: CASSPGTDLKDKNIQYF.

This chain uses TRBV27 with TRBJ2-2, with a weak D call TRBD1 (5 bases). Trimming removed 1 base at V and 4 bases at J, with 7 bases between. CDR3 length: 14 residues. In germline, CDR1 is MNHEY, CDR2 SMNVEV (reference sequence). The CDR3 region has the DNA TGTGCCAGCAGTTTATTCCAGGGCACCGGGGAGCTGTTTTTT. This gives the protein CASSLFQGTGELFF.

This chain uses TRBV5-1 with TRBJ1-2; TRBD1 agrees at 8 bases. Trimming at V came to 0 bases and at J to 3 bases, leaving 4 bases not matched to a gene. CDR3 length: 15 amino acids. CDR1 SGHRS and CDR2 YFSETQ come from the germline V gene. CDR3 protein: CASSLGGTGDYGYTF. The CDR3 DNA reads TGCGCCAGCAGCTTGGGTGGGACAGGCGACTATGGCTACACCTTC.